This T cell receptor (beta chain) is from a study of identical twins. Study results and caveats: Within beta out-of-frame sequences, the excess sharing observed between twins was weaker.

Germline values: CDR1 LGHDT, CDR2 YNNKEL (reference sequence). Trimming left V 1 base short and J 3 bases short, with 7 bases between. This CDR3 region has 14 residues. From the 5' RACE reads, TCRdb called clonotypes with MiXCR, one entry per CDR3 protein. The sample has 1.5 million to 2 million distinct CDR3 sequences, around a third seen once. This clonotype was counted a few times. The antigen is undetermined. Sequenced: cord blood. This sequence joins TRBV3-1 and TRBJ1-5; no definite D call. The sequence came from a newborn girl in good health. The CDR3, as DNA: TGTGCCAGCAGCCAAGGCCTGCCCAATCAGCCCCAGCATTTT. It encodes CASSQGLPNQPQHF.